Sequencing of this T cell receptor beta chain was carried out in a study of response to subunit inactivated influenza vaccine. To note about this clonotype: The antigen remains undetermined.

Study conclusions and caveats: The study's authors posited that every seasonal influenza vaccination enlists few new T cells.

TCRdb ran MiXCR on the RT-PCR reads and lists one entry per CDR3 protein. The sample contains approximately 170,000 distinct CDR3 sequences, approximately 14% of which appear only once. Germline V CDR1 and CDR2: SGHTA, FQGNSA. Trimming took 1 base from V and 8 from J, leaving 14 bases between them. This CDR3 spans 15 amino acids. The source of this sequence is a man aged 45-65 years who received an inactivated influenza vaccine. Sequenced here: CD8+ T cells sorted from PBMCs, sampled less than 6 days after vaccination. V gene TRBV7-2 combines with J gene TRBJ1-4, with D tentatively TRBD1 (5 bases). The CDR3 nucleotides read TGTGCCAGCAGCTTAGACTGGGACGGTATAGAAAAACTGTTTTTT. It codes for CASSLDWDGIEKLFF.